This T cell receptor (beta chain) was profiled in a study of human T cells and chemical hapten exposure. Across the study: Patch tests applied 0.01% DPC to the upper back and were scored after 6 days. The variation in per-sample TCR yields arose mainly from small differences in pooled library volumes.

This clonotype showed up just a few times. Its antigen is currently unknown. The germline CDR1 and CDR2 sequences are MNHNY and SVGAGI (reference sequence). The CDR3 loop spans 14 amino acids. V was shortened by 9 bases and J by 6 bases, with 18 bases between the two germline ends. General study points: Counts of TCRs above 1 in 1000 frequency stayed unchanged with DPC sensitization.

Time point noted: patch test 1, 2 weeks after DPC sensitization. Treatment indicated: therapeutic diphenylcyclopropenone sensitization with weekly scalp DPC. Each cDNA molecule in the library carried unique molecular identifiers. From the RACE reads, TCRdb called clonotypes with MiXCR, one entry per CDR3 protein. The top ten hold about 6.7% of the sample, which has some 180,000 distinct CDR3 sequences, about 22% seen once. This specimen consisted of whole blood, obtained in connection with sensitization to the hapten diphenylcyclopropenone (DPC). The source is a woman in her forties or fifties with alopecia areata. Some clones in this sample may be carry-over from other donors' samples. The J gene is TRBJ2-1, the V gene TRBV6-6; D uncertain. The CDR3 DNA sequence: TGTGCCAGTATCAACGCTCTAGGAGCCAATGAGCAGTTCTTC. Translated: CASINALGANEQFF.